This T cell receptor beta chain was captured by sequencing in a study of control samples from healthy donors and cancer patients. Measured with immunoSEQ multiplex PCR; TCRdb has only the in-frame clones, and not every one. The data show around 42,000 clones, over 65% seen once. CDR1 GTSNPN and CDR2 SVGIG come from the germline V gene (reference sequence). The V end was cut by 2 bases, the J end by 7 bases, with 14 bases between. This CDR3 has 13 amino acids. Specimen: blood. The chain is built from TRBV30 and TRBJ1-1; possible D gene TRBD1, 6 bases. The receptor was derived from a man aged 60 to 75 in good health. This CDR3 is CAWSSRTDGEAFF. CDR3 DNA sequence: TGTGCCTGGAGTTCCCGGACAGACGGTGAAGCTTTCTTT.